Listed below are T cell receptor beta chains from one sample, sequenced in a study of blood T cell repertoires in COVID-19. Only in-frame clones appear in the TCRdb table, and some are missing; sequencing was by immunoSEQ multiplex PCR. The table shows some 24,000 clones, with around nine tenths occurring only once. Specimen: peripheral blood. These receptor sequences come from a man aged 50 or older with active COVID-19. Both conserved end residues are part of each CDR3. The D gene is left open where the match is weak.

v_call d_call cdr3_aa
TRBV4-2 TRBD1 CASSPDPRTGISLYGYTF
TRBV19 TRBD1 CASSSGQGVNEQFF
TRBV11-2 NA CASSLGTDLYEQYF
TRBV5-8 NA CASSFRTEQFF
TRBV6-1 NA CASSEGWGRYTQYF
TRBV5-4 TRBD1 CASSPGGQGDYEQYF
TRBV4-2 NA CASSQDQPRGSYNEQFF
TRBV30 NA CAWKLAGTASNQPQHF
TRBV14 TRBD2 CASSPLAGGPNEQFF
TRBV5-4 TRBD1 CASSLEGTGLGDEQYF